The 23 T cell receptor beta chains listed next were all sequenced from one sample in a study of shared clonotypes between healthy human individuals. Produced via immunoSEQ multiplex PCR; TCRdb's table is partial and in-frame only. The data contain about 1.1 million clones, about 80% of them seen just once; the ten biggest clones take up 0.55% to 0.7%. Specimen: memory CD4+ T cells from PBMCs. Subset reported: CD45RA-negative fraction. The receptor source for this set is a man aged 18 to 30 in good health. Some clones in this sample may be carry-over from other donors' samples.

The chain combines TRBV5-3 with TRBJ2-1, with 8 bases matching TRBD2. TRBV5-3 is an open reading frame, and its role is uncertain. V shed 4 bases, J shed 3 bases, and the junction held 6 bases outside the gene matches. The CDR3 loop spans 15 amino acids. CDR3 protein: CARSQTSGYYNEQFF. CDR3 bases: TGTGCCAGAAGCCAAACTAGCGGTTACTACAATGAGCAGTTCTTC.

CDR3 DNA: TGTGCCAGCTACCCCGAGATGGCAGATACGCAGTATTTT. This codes for CASYPEMADTQYF. This chain joins TRBV2 and TRBJ2-3, with D hard to call. V was cut by 8 bases and J by 4 bases, with 13 bases left in between. The V gene's germline CDR1 is SNHLY and CDR2 FYNNEI. The CDR3 contains 13 residues.

The chain recombines TRBV19 with TRBJ2-7; D call uncertain. V lost 5 bases, J lost 3 bases, and 14 bases lay in between. This CDR3 has 14 amino acids. Per germline, CDR1 LNHDA and CDR2 SQIVND (reference sequence). The CDR3 sequence: CASSSRTGFYEQYF. For the CDR3, the DNA is TGTGCCAGTAGTTCCCGGACCGGATTCTACGAGCAGTACTTC.

In regard to this clone: A much larger clone differs by one base, so this may be a read error. Distinct nucleotide sequences in the sample also encode this CDR3. This sequence joins TRBV28 and TRBJ1-2; D not certain. From germline, CDR1 is MDHEN and CDR2 SYDVKM. V was pared by 2 bases and J by 3 bases, with 4 bases between. The CDR3 loop spans 12 amino acids. The CDR3 bases are TGTGCCAGCAGTTTACAGGACTATGGCTACACCTTC. Protein product: CASSLQDYGYTF.

V and J are TRBV29-1 and TRBJ1-2, with D maybe TRBD1 (6 bases). Germline CDR1 is SQVTM and CDR2 is ANQGSEA. V dropped 3 bases and J dropped 0 bases, with 8 bases sitting between them. This CDR3 has 13 amino acids. The CDR3 loop is CSVERTANYGYTF. CDR3 bases: TGCAGCGTTGAGAGGACAGCTAACTATGGCTACACCTTC.

The sample holds many counts of this clone. The rearrangement joins TRBV20-1 to TRBJ2-3; no clear D. Deletions cut 5 bases from V and 2 bases from J, with 5 bases between. The CDR3 is 11 residues long. Germline V gene sequence: CDR1 DFQATT, CDR2 SNEGSKA (reference sequence). In nucleotides, the CDR3 is TGCAGTGCTTCTGACACAGATACGCAGTATTTT. Translation gives CSASDTDTQYF.

This rearrangement joins TRBV7-9 to TRBJ2-7; unclear D gene. Germline-derived CDR1 and CDR2 are SEHNR and FQNEAQ (reference sequence). Trimming shortened V by 4 bases and J by 6 bases, and 10 bases separated the two germline ends. This CDR3 contains 12 residues. The CDR3 spells CASSYGPGEQYF. The CDR3 DNA sequence: TGTGCCAGCAGCTACGGCCCCGGCGAGCAGTACTTC.

This clone was recorded only once. The gene calls are TRBV5-1 and TRBJ2-7; weak D call: TRBD2 (5 bases). V was cut by 3 bases and J by 4 bases, with 17 bases left in between. CDR1 is SGHRS and CDR2 is YFSETQ in the germline V gene. The CDR3 is 15 residues long. The CDR3 nucleotides read TGCGCCAGCAGCTCCCAAGGACTTCCGAATTACGAGCAGTACTTC. As protein: CASSSQGLPNYEQYF.

V gene TRBV29-1 combines with J gene TRBJ2-1; 11 bases are a match to TRBD2. Losses at the gene ends were 6 bases for V and 9 bases for J; bases not matched to a gene: 4. The CDR3 totals 12 residues. The germline CDR1 and CDR2 sequences are SQVTM and ANQGSEA. CDR3 DNA sequence: TGCAGCGTCCGGACTAGCGGGTCTGAGCAGTTCTTC. Translation: CSVRTSGSEQFF.

V gene TRBV7-3 combines with J gene TRBJ2-2; 9 bases agree with TRBD2. With V trimmed by 1 base and J by 5 bases, 5 bases remained unmatched. The CDR3 is made up of 16 amino acids. Germline values: CDR1 SGHTA, CDR2 FQGTGA. The CDR3 is CASSLIAGVGTGELFF. The DNA for the CDR3 is TGTGCCAGCAGCTTAATAGCGGGAGTAGGAACCGGGGAGCTGTTTTTT.

The chain employs TRBV18 and TRBJ2-7, with TRBD2 matching over 10 bases. Germline CDR1 KGHSH, CDR2 LQKENI. V was pared by 1 base and J by 6 bases, with 9 bases of the junction left unmatched. The CDR3 runs to 16 residues. In DNA, the CDR3 is TGTGCCAGCTCACCACAACCGGGACTAGCGTCGACCGAGCAGTACTTC. This encodes CASSPQPGLASTEQYF.

CDR3 residues: CASSSTARGENEQFF. The CDR3 region has the DNA TGTGCCAGCAGCTCGACCGCTCGGGGGGAAAATGAGCAGTTCTTC. The chain carries TRBV5-4 and TRBJ2-1; 7 positions match TRBD2. The germline V gene encodes CDR1 SGHNT and CDR2 YYREEE (reference sequence). V lost 3 bases and J lost 7; bases outside the gene matches: 10. The CDR3 contains 15 residues.

The chain recombines TRBV25-1 with TRBJ2-2, with no clear D. The germline V gene encodes CDR1 MGHDK and CDR2 SYGVNS. V lost 2 bases to trimming and J lost 4 bases, with 11 bases between them. The CDR3 is 15 amino acids. The CDR3 nucleotides read TGTGCCAGCAGTGAAGGGGAAGAGACCACCGGGGAGCTGTTTTTT. Translation gives CASSEGEETTGELFF.

This chain links TRBV2 with TRBJ2-7, with 9 bases identical to TRBD1. Trimming took 8 bases from V and 1 from J; bases not matched to a gene: 9. This CDR3 is 15 amino acids long. The germline CDR1 and CDR2 sequences are SNHLY and FYNNEI. Here the CDR3 DNA reads TGTGCCAGCCAGGGGCGGGACAGGGTGTCCTACGAGCAGTACTTC. This gives the protein CASQGRDRVSYEQYF.

In this sample, this clone turned up many times. Sequence at one end of the junction differs from germline and may be a read error. The chain recombines TRBV11-2 with TRBJ2-7; the match to TRBD2 covers 7 bases. The CDR3 has 15 residues. The germline gives CDR1 SGHAT, CDR2 FQNNGV. CDR3 bases: TGTGCCAGCAGCTCCCACTGGCGGGGGAGCTATGGGATCGACTTC. Translation gives CASSSHWRGSYGIDF.

The chain's CDR3 is CSAPGSPDGGNYGYTF. As DNA, the CDR3 is TGCAGCGCCCCCGGGTCACCGGACGGAGGGAACTATGGCTACACCTTC. This chain connects TRBV29-1 to TRBJ1-2; no reliable D call. This CDR3 comprises 16 residues. V dropped 7 bases and J dropped 2 bases, with 23 bases sitting between them. From germline, CDR1 is SQVTM and CDR2 ANQGSEA.

This rearrangement joins TRBV28 to TRBJ1-5; tentatively, D is TRBD1 (6 bases). Germline lookup yields CDR1 MDHEN and CDR2 SYDVKM. The CDR3 is 14 residues long. Trimming took 7 bases from V and 6 from J, leaving 16 bases between them. CDR3 bases: TGTGCCAGCACCAAAGGGGGGGCGGGTCAGCCCCAGCATTTT. Amino acids: CASTKGGAGQPQHF. Using reference TRBV28 and TRBJ1-5 for the parts outside the CDR3, the full variable domain is DVKVTQSSRYLVKRTGEKVFLECVQDMDHENMFWYRQDPGLGLRLIYFSYDVKMKEKGDIPEGYSVSREKKERFSLILESASTNQTSMYLCASTKGGAGQPQHFGDGTRLSIL.

Only one count was recorded for this clone. This chain links TRBV28 with TRBJ2-3; 7 positions agree with TRBD2. The germline V gene has CDR1 MDHEN and CDR2 SYDVKM. The CDR3 runs 15 residues. V shed 3 bases and J 8 bases; nucleotides not matched to a gene: 11. The CDR3 is CASSLSAGAVGTQYF. Written as DNA, the CDR3 is TGTGCCAGCAGTTTGTCGGCGGGAGCGGTGGGTACGCAGTATTTT.

Of note for this clone: This likely stems from a read error, as it lies one base from a far larger clone. Other nucleotide sequences from this sample produce the same CDR3. The rearrangement links TRBV7-9 to TRBJ2-1, with D unclear. The length of the CDR3 is 15 residues. Germline-derived CDR1 and CDR2 are SEHNR and FQNEAQ (reference sequence). The V end was cut by 1 base, the J end by 2 bases, with 9 bases between. The CDR3 DNA follows: TGTGCCAGCAGCTTAGTCCCAGAGGCCTACAATGAGCAGTTCTTC. Its translation is CASSLVPEAYNEQFF.

The chain has TRBV19 and TRBJ2-7; TRBD2 agrees at 16 bases. Germline loops: CDR1 LNHDA, CDR2 SQIVND (reference sequence). This CDR3 is 14 amino acids long. Trimming at V came to 7 bases and at J to 6 bases, leaving 3 bases not matched to a gene. In DNA, the CDR3 is TGTGCCAGTACCGGGACTAGCGGGAGGGCCGAGCAGTACTTC. Translated: CASTGTSGRAEQYF.

The sample holds many counts of this clone. CDR3 sequence reads: CAIQTRTQYF. In DNA, the CDR3 is TGTGCCATCCAGACGCGGACCCAGTACTTC. V is TRBV6-1 and J is TRBJ2-5, with D unclear. The V gene's germline CDR1 is MNHNS and CDR2 SASEGT. CDR3 size: 10 residues. Trimming took off 10 bases at V and 7 bases at J, with 10 bases between the two ends.

The gene calls are TRBV10-3 and TRBJ1-3; D unresolved. V lost 6 bases and J 3 bases, leaving 15 bases between the germline ends. The CDR3 loop spans 15 amino acids. From germline, CDR1 is ENHRY and CDR2 SYGVKD. This CDR3 is CAIRERLEGGNTIYF. DNA of the CDR3: TGTGCCATCAGGGAGAGGTTGGAGGGTGGAAACACCATATATTTT.

On this clone itself: This sample also contains other DNA sequences that code for the same CDR3. The chain couples TRBV11-2 to TRBJ2-5; no clear D. The germline CDR1 and CDR2 sequences are SGHAT and FQNNGV. V lost 1 base, J lost 5 bases, and 5 bases lay in between. The CDR3 loop spans 12 amino acids. The CDR3 loop reads CASSLVRETQYF. The CDR3 nucleotides read TGTGCCAGCAGCTTAGTTCGGGAGACCCAGTACTTC.